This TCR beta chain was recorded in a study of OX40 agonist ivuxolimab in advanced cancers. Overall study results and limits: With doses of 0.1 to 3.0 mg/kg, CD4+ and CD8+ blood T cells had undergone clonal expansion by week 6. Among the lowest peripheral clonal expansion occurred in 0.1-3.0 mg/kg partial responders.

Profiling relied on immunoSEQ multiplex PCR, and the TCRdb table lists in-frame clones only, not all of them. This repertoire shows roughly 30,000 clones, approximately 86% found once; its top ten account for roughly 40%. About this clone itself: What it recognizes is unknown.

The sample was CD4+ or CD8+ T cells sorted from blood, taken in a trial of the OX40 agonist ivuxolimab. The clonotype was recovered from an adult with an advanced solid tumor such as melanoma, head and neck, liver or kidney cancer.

The CDR3 coding sequence is TGTGCCAGCAGTTTAGGACAAAGAGAGCAGTACTTC. The encoded protein is CASSLGQREQYF. The V call is TRBV28, the J call TRBJ2-7; the D gene is possibly TRBD1 (5 bases). CDR1 is MDHEN, CDR2 SYDVKM, per germline. This CDR3 contains 12 residues. The V end was cut by 2 bases, the J end by 7 bases, with 9 bases between.